This is a list of T cell receptor beta chains from one sample in a study of technical replicates of blood from a handful of donors. Repertoires were generated with immunoSEQ multiplex PCR, while TCRdb's copy carries only in-frame clones and drops some. The sample shows 50,000 or so clones, around 90% of them seen only once. The sequenced sample was PBMCs. Receptors originate from a human donor in good health. Some clones in this sample may be carry-over from other donors' samples. Each CDR3 is given without its conserved first and last residue. The order of the fields is CDR3 protein, V gene.

cdr3_aa: ASSPGIGNTEAF
v_call: TRBV6-5

cdr3_aa: AIRGMGGRTGNTIY
v_call: TRBV10-3

cdr3_aa: ASSGGQGVADTQY
v_call: TRBV27

cdr3_aa: ASSIRQGYNHQPQH
v_call: TRBV19

cdr3_aa: ASSYSGTGGGEKLF
v_call: TRBV6-5

cdr3_aa: AWSPDTANTGELF
v_call: TRBV30

cdr3_aa: ATSPRDSDNEQF
v_call: TRBV15

cdr3_aa: ASSLGDRDRYEQY
v_call: TRBV5-6

cdr3_aa: ASSFGLAGGAQIEQY
v_call: TRBV7-3

cdr3_aa: ASSPTSGSSYEQY
v_call: TRBV9

cdr3_aa: ASSQGGLSSGLRNEQF
v_call: TRBV4-2

cdr3_aa: ASSHRGLGTEAF
v_call: TRBV11-2

cdr3_aa: ASGSKGHVDPQPQH
v_call: TRBV12-5

cdr3_aa: ASSEVSIDRGDEEPYEQY
v_call: TRBV2

cdr3_aa: ASSFTGGVGEQY
v_call: TRBV11-3

cdr3_aa: ASSETQGQPQH
v_call: TRBV2

cdr3_aa: ASSQRGAGNTIY
v_call: TRBV2

cdr3_aa: ASSSRLAGRDEQY
v_call: TRBV13

cdr3_aa: ASSQGPGRSLGEKLF
v_call: TRBV4-1

cdr3_aa: ASSSQGADTQY
v_call: TRBV7-3

cdr3_aa: ASSVGSGGPYNEQF
v_call: TRBV9

cdr3_aa: ASSQFRDGGLGETQY
v_call: TRBV14

cdr3_aa: ASSLDRPGNTEAF
v_call: TRBV6-5

cdr3_aa: ASSQEVPGGYRTGELF
v_call: TRBV4-3

cdr3_aa: ASTRSGQWNTEAF
v_call: TRBV6-5

cdr3_aa: ASSPIPTEQY
v_call: TRBV18

cdr3_aa: ASSSGGSTDTQY
v_call: TRBV11-3

cdr3_aa: ASSGYDRVKNIQY
v_call: TRBV19

cdr3_aa: ASSSEAAKLNTEAF
v_call: TRBV5-4

cdr3_aa: ASSLGGVEAF
v_call: TRBV6-6

cdr3_aa: ASSSGQLTGTEAF
v_call: TRBV7-9

cdr3_aa: ASSSNAPLASKETQY
v_call: TRBV6-4

cdr3_aa: ASSLGRVQETQY
v_call: TRBV5-1

cdr3_aa: ASSPGQGRNQPQH
v_call: TRBV7-9

cdr3_aa: ASSPEPGTSGRVGNTGELF
v_call: TRBV5-1

cdr3_aa: ASNSARTGAYEQY
v_call: TRBV2

cdr3_aa: ASSVGLRGFSTQY
v_call: TRBV7-3

cdr3_aa: ASSPGLAGHSYEQY
v_call: TRBV11-3

cdr3_aa: ASSAAGGYNEQF
v_call: TRBV5-1

cdr3_aa: ASSQDSSGSSYEQY
v_call: TRBV4-1

cdr3_aa: ASSEAGLAYEQY
v_call: TRBV2